This T cell receptor (beta chain) emerged from a study of blood T cell repertoires in COVID-19. Study-wide context: Recovered participants had two consecutive negative NP/OP PCR tests, healthcare professional clearance, or symptom resolution. PBMCs, B-cell-depleted T cells, or T cells provided the cDNA or gDNA that made up the material.

This study enrolled people aged about 18 to 100 from roughly 24 US geographic areas. Original processing methods: Reference gene primer amplification gave estimated nucleated cell counts. Assay: immunoSEQ multiplex PCR; the TCRdb copy retains only in-frame clones and omits some. V and J calls and clone size follow that table, whereas D and trimming were derived from the DNA. The data hold approximately 150,000 clones, with 79% observed a single time. Material: PBMCs or T cells enriched from blood (not recorded which). This receptor was taken from a woman in her 70s in a cohort exposed to, infected with or recovered from COVID-19 (not recorded which).

For the CDR3, the DNA is TGTGCCAGCAGCTCTACCATTAGCGGTACCGAGCAGTACTTC. Encoded protein: CASSSTISGTEQYF. The chain is built from TRBV7-9 and TRBJ2-7, with D possibly TRBD2 on 6 matching bases. This CDR3 is built from 14 residues. The germline gives CDR1 SEHNR, CDR2 FQNEAQ (reference sequence). V lost 4 bases and J lost 6, with 16 bases in between. Using reference TRBV7-9 and TRBJ2-7 for the parts outside the CDR3, the full variable domain is DTGVSQNPRHKITKRGQNVTFRCDPISEHNRLYWYRQTLGQGPEFLTYFQNEAQLEKSRLLSDRFSAERPKGSFSTLEIQRTEQGDSAMYLCASSSTISGTEQYFGPGTRLTVT.